This T cell receptor (beta chain) derives from a study of shared clonotypes between healthy human individuals (dated by TCRdb to 2018 to 2020). Regarding the complete study: The cohort comprised two women and a few men aged 18 to 49 years. The study deeply sequenced blood TCR repertoires of about 5 healthy adults to estimate repertoire size and the extent of clonotype sharing between individuals. Per donor, leukapheresis produced somewhere between about 0.9 and 9.5 billion PBMCs. For each donor, CD4 naive and CD4 memory were each run on three plates, CD8 naive on two plates, and CD8 memory on one plate. To increase sequencing depth and limit assay-specific biases, different laboratories used diverse techniques to prepare libraries and sequence TCR repertoires.

TCR CDR3 regions were amplified from genomic DNA by multiplex PCR using the deep immunoSEQ assay. Extracted genomic DNA from each cell subset was distributed evenly across all wells of several immunoSEQ 96-well plates, and each plate was treated as a replicate. For sorted subsets, approximately 0.2 ug of genomic DNA, equivalent to around 31,000 T cell genomes, went into each replicate PCR. Purified libraries were quantified with a Qubit 3.0 fluorometer, sized on a Bioanalyzer 2100, and re-quantified with the KAPA Library Quantification kit. A separate single-read 150-cycle Illumina NextSeq 550 flow cell was used to sequence each immunoSEQ 96-well plate. Per the authors' processing: Because the immunoSEQ output included only junctional sequences and no quality scores, the filtering could not be the same as the filtering used for full-length reads. Sequences were annotated with PyIR, a Python wrapper for IgBLAST v1.9, and V/J genes and CDR3 were assigned using IMGT germline references. Reads were filtered out if the reads had weak V/J assignments (E-value above 1e-6), no CDR3, stop codons, out-of-frame junctions, or ambiguous translated residues. V3J clonotypes were defined as sequences sharing an identical inferred V gene, J gene, and CDR3 amino acid sequence. Percentage overlap between repertoires was calculated by dividing the number of shared unique clonotypes by the size of the smaller repertoire. Three approaches were used to assess repertoire richness: RTK rarefaction, the Chao1 estimator, and Recon v2.1 estimates of unobserved clonotypes. Generation probabilities for all TCRbeta clonotypes obtained by the gDNA method from several donors were computed using OLGA. Sourced from immuneACCESS, this table was stored by TCRdb with only in-frame sequences that have V and J called. A share of the clones is absent; for the studies checked, an unresolved V gene accounts for under half, and the remainder has no known explanation. D and trimming were read from the DNA, whereas the V and J calls and clone size are those reported in that table. For this sample the table gives nearly 1 million clones, of which approximately 80% were detected only once. The ten largest clones take up about 1.5% of the sample.

Donors were healthy HIV-negative adults with no recently reported acute infections or vaccinations. Only Caucasian adults living in Nashville, Tennessee, USA were represented among the donors. Magnetic negative selection was used to enrich CD4+ T cells, after which naive cells were positively selected on CD45RA and the negative fraction became the memory subset. Blood was obtained by leukapheresis, after which PBMCs were separated by Ficoll-Histopaque density gradient centrifugation and cryopreserved in liquid nitrogen vapor phase. Purity and quantity of every magnetically sorted T cell population were checked by analytical flow cytometry. Genomic DNA was isolated from every sorted fraction and measured by UV absorbance on a Nanodrop 2000c. Based on the germline V gene, the CDR1 and CDR2 sequences are ENHRY and SYGVKD. A distance of 18 bases separates the germline ends of V and J, which lose 4 bases and 5 bases respectively. From the cysteine up to the phenylalanine, the CDR3 has a length of 15 residues. Just CDR3 DNA is preserved here, 45 bases in frame from base 1.

Points on this clone: Its specific antigen is unknown. Within one base of it there is no much larger clone, and no base qualities were kept.

Overall results and qualifications from the work: The small number of donors limited the genetic and exposure-history diversity represented. Only blood was sampled, and tissue TCR repertoires likely differ from those in blood. Across several donors, 5% to 6% of naive CD4, roughly 3.8% of naive CD8, 2.3% of memory CD4, and under 0.45% of memory CD8 clonotypes were shared. Compared with non-shared clonotypes, clonotypes shared by all four sorted-subset donors had higher generation probabilities. Naive subsets generally had larger estimated clonotype richness than memory subsets. Rarefaction of sorted-subset datasets indicated incomplete sequencing despite the large sequencing depth. Pairwise subsampling led to the expectation that sequencing depth would affect the degree of clonotype sharing among donors.

The rearrangement joined TRBV10-3 to TRBJ2-7; the D gene cannot be named for sure. The clonotype originates from a young man in good health. The sequenced material came from memory CD4+ T cells sorted from blood. Explained via the paper, the cell subset or site label denotes: CD45RA-negative fraction. This receptor has the CDR3 CAISGQIGLSHEQYF. The base sequence is TGTGCCATCAGTGGTCAAATAGGGCTGTCACACGAGCAGTACTTC.